This T cell receptor (beta chain) was documented in a study of human thymus T cells. Thymic resections from corrective heart surgery supplied the tissue. This table comes from immunoSEQ multiplex PCR, and its TCRdb copy is limited to in-frame clones, with some not included. The data contain some 130,000 clones, over 85% of them seen just once; the ten biggest clones take up 0.02% to 0.03%. The TCR was taken from a boy under two years old with a congenital heart defect but otherwise immunologically healthy. Sequencing used thymus tissue.

The CDR3 DNA reads as TGTGCCAGCAGGTGGACTAGCGGGGGGTGGGAGACCCAGTACTTC. Residues: CASRWTSGGWETQYF. The chain links TRBV7-2 to TRBJ2-5, with 14 bases fitting TRBD2. The CDR3 spans 15 residues. Trimming removed 6 bases from V and 5 bases from J; junction bases left unmatched: 5. CDR1 SGHTA and CDR2 FQGNSA come from the germline V gene.